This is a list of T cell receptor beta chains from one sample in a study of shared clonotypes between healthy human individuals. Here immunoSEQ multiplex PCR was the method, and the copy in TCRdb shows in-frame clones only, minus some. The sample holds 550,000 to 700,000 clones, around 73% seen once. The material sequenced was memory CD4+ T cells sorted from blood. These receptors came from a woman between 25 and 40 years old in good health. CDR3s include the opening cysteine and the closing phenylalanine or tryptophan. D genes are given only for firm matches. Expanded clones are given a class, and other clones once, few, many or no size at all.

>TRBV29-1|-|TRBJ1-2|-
CSVDRSGGYGYTF
TGCAGCGTTGACCGATCCGGAGGCTATGGCTACACCTTC
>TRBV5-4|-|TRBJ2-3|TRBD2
CASSLGAGVGSDTQYF
TGTGCCAGCAGCTTAGGAGCGGGAGTGGGGTCAGATACGCAGTATTTT
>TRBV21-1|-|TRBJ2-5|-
CWSDSGSEFKETQYF
TGTTGGTCAGATAGCGGGAGCGAATTTAAAGAGACCCAGTACTTC
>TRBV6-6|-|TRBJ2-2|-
CASSSDGAGELFF
TGTGCCAGCAGCTCCGATGGGGCCGGGGAGCTGTTTTTT
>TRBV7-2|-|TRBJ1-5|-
CASSLSNQPQHF
TGTGCCAGCAGCTTAAGCAATCAGCCCCAGCATTTT
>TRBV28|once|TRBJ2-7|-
CASSSNSGVRQQYF
TGTGCCAGCAGTTCCAATTCCGGGGTCCGACAGCAGTACTTC
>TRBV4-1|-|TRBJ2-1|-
CASRGTWGEQFF
TGCGCCAGCAGAGGGACCTGGGGTGAGCAGTTCTTC
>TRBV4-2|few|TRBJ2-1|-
CASSQNLNSYNEQFF
TGTGCCAGCAGCCAAAACTTGAACTCCTACAATGAGCAGTTCTTC
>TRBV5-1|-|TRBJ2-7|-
CASSLALRGRVYEQYF
TGCGCCAGCAGCTTGGCCCTTAGGGGTAGGGTCTACGAGCAGTACTTC
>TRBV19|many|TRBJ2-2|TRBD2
CASSLIAGGNTGELFF
TGTGCCAGTAGTCTTATAGCGGGAGGCAACACCGGGGAGCTGTTTTTT
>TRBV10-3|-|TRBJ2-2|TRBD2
CAISLAGDPGELFF
TGTGCCATCAGCCTCGCGGGGGATCCGGGGGAGCTGTTTTTT
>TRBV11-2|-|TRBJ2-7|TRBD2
CASSLTPGTMVAEQYF
TGTGCCAGCAGCTTAACCCCCGGGACTATGGTGGCCGAGCAGTACTTC
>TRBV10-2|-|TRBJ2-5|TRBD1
CASSDRDRLIQETQYF
TGCGCCAGCAGTGACAGGGACAGGCTAATCCAAGAGACCCAGTACTTC
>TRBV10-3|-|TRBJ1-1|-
CAISESILGSGPSEAFF
TGTGCCATCAGTGAGTCGATACTAGGTTCGGGGCCCTCCGAAGCTTTCTTT
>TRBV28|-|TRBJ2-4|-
CASSSVYLAKNIQYF
TGTGCCAGCAGTTCGGTATACCTAGCCAAAAACATTCAGTACTTC
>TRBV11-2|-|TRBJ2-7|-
CASSSRVGWEQYF
TGTGCCAGCAGCTCGAGGGTCGGGTGGGAGCAGTACTTC
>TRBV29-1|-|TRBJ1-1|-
CSVEGTDKIVAFF
TGCAGCGTTGAGGGCACGGACAAAATCGTCGCTTTCTTT
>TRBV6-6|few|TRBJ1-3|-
CASSPSFRNTIYF
TGTGCCAGCAGCCCCTCCTTCCGAAACACCATATATTTT
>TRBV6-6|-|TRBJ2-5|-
CASSAWQGETQYF
TGTGCCAGCAGCGCCTGGCAGGGGGAGACCCAGTACTTC
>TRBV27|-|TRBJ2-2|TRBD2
CASNLRAGGSGELFF
TGTGCCAGCAATCTAAGGGCGGGAGGATCCGGGGAGCTGTTTTTT
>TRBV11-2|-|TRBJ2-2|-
CASSWDTGELFF
TGTGCCAGCAGCTGGGACACCGGGGAGCTGTTTTTT
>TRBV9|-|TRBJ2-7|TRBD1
CASSVAGQGGKYEQYF
TGTGCCAGCAGCGTAGCTGGACAGGGAGGAAAATACGAGCAGTACTTC
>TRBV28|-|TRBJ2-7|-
CASSLTGTFFEQYF
TGTGCCAGCAGTCTCACCGGGACCTTTTTTGAGCAGTACTTC
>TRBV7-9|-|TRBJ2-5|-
CASSLRAGETQYF
TGTGCCAGCAGCCTGCGGGCCGGAGAGACCCAGTACTTC
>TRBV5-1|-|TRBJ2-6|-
CATHLAPLSGANVLTF
TGCGCCACCCATCTAGCGCCCCTCTCTGGGGCCAACGTCCTGACTTTC
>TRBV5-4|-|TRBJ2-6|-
CASSYFVSGANVLTF
TGTGCCAGCAGCTACTTCGTCTCTGGGGCCAACGTCCTGACTTTC
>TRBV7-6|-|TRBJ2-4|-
CASSSDGWGEAKNIQYF
TGTGCCAGCAGCTCAGATGGTTGGGGGGAAGCCAAAAACATTCAGTACTTC
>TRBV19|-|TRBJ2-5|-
CASSPGEDHETQYF
TGTGCCAGTAGTCCAGGAGAGGATCACGAGACCCAGTACTTC